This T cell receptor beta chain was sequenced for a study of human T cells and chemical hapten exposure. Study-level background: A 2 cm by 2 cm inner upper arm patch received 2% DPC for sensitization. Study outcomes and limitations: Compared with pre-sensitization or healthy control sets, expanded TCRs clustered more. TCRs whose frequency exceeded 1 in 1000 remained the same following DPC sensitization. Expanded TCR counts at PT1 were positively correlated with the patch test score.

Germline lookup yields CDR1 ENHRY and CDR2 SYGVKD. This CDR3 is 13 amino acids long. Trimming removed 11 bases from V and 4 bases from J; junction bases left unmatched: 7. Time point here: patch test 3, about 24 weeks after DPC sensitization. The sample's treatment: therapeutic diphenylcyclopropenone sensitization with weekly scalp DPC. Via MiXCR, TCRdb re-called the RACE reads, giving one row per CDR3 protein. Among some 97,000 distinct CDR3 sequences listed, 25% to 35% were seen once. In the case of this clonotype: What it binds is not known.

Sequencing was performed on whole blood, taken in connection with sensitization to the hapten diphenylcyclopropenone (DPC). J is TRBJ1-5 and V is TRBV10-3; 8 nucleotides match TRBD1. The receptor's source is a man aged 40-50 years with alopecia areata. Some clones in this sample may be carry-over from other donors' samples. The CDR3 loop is CACSGGPNQPQHF. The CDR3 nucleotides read TGTGCCTGTTCAGGGGGCCCTAATCAGCCCCAGCATTTT.